This T cell receptor (beta chain) was identified during a study of OX40 agonist ivuxolimab in advanced cancers. Study background: A partial response was reached by three patients: one with hepatocellular carcinoma and two with cutaneous melanoma.

Individuals having autoimmune disease history or systemic immunosuppression were not enrolled. As for this clone: Its antigen is currently unknown.

The protocol was immunoSEQ multiplex PCR, while the TCRdb copy is restricted to in-frame clones and leaves out a portion. The sample yields about 53,000 clones, about four fifths seen once. The study, taken as a whole, reports: The work left the antigen specificity of expanded peripheral T cells undetermined. With doses of 0.1 to 3.0 mg/kg, CD4+ and CD8+ blood T cells had undergone clonal expansion by week 6.

Germline V gives CDR1 KGHSH, CDR2 LQKENI. This CDR3 comprises 15 residues. The trim removed 2 bases at V and 2 bases at J, leaving 5 bases unmatched. Here the sequenced sample was CD4+ or CD8+ T cells sorted from blood, taken in a trial of the OX40 agonist ivuxolimab. The J gene is TRBJ2-5, the V gene TRBV18; 7 nucleotides agree with TRBD1. The TCR originated in an adult with an advanced solid tumor such as melanoma, head and neck, liver or kidney cancer. CDR3 coding DNA: TGTGCCAGCTCACCATTTCTACAGGGGCAAGAGACCCAGTACTTC. Protein product: CASSPFLQGQETQYF.